Below, one TCR beta chain is given with its context. CDR3 length: 12 amino acids. Germline V gives CDR1 SGHNT, CDR2 YYREEE (reference sequence). V trimming: 3 bases; J trimming: 10 bases; junction bases outside the gene matches: 4. TCRdb keeps only in-frame clones here, not all; method: immunoSEQ multiplex PCR. The sample holds about 430,000 clones; approximately 90% are singletons and the top ten take less than 1.5%. These data come from a study of blood T cell repertoires in COVID-19. This clonotype was obtained from a woman aged 18-30 years who had been exposed to COVID-19. The rearrangement uses TRBV5-4 and TRBJ2-1; 7 bases map to TRBD2. Specimen: PBMCs or T cells enriched from blood (not recorded which). The CDR3 nucleotides are TGTGCCAGCAGCTCCCAAGCGGGGGAGCAGTTCTTC. Residues: CASSSQAGEQFF.